What follows are 27 T cell receptor beta chains derived from one specimen sequenced in a study of cytomegalovirus exposure and HLA in healthy donors. PCR amplification relied on 60 Vbeta primers (plus 13 Jbeta primers). Sequencing used immunoSEQ multiplex PCR; TCRdb keeps in-frame clones, though not all of them. In the table there are under 200,000 clones, approximately 80% of which are singletons. The sample taken for sequencing was PBMCs. Receptors were obtained from a woman between 50 and 59 years old in good health and CMV-seronegative.

This chain links TRBV11-1 with TRBJ2-5; 7 positions match TRBD1. TRBJ2-7 matches the DNA end more closely, so the J call is doubtful. CDR3 size: 14 residues. The germline V gene has CDR1 SGHAT and CDR2 FQDESV (reference sequence). CDR3 DNA: TGTGCCAGCAGCCCACCGGGACAGAAATACGAGCAGTACTTC. This sequence encodes CASSPPGQKYEQYF.

The V gene is TRBV6-5, the J gene TRBJ1-5; no definite D call. CDR1 and CDR2 (germline): MNHEY, SVGAGI. Trimming took off 8 bases at V and 5 bases at J, with 13 bases between the two ends. The CDR3 extends over 13 amino acids. CDR3 in DNA: TGTGCCAGCCGGATGGTAGAGGATCAGCCCCAGCATTTT. Translated, it gives CASRMVEDQPQHF.

This chain uses TRBV28 with TRBJ2-4; 13 bases agree with TRBD2. CDR1 and CDR2 from the germline V gene are MDHEN and SYDVKM. Trimming cost V 5 bases and J 3 bases; bases outside gene matches: 13. CDR3 length: 19 residues. DNA for the CDR3: TGTGCCAGCAGTCGGACTAGCGGGAGCTCAAACTTGGGCAAAAACATTCAGTACTTC. Encoded protein: CASSRTSGSSNLGKNIQYF.

The chain carries TRBV6-1 and TRBJ1-2; D unresolved. Deletions cut 1 base from V and 5 bases from J, with 8 bases between. This CDR3 is 13 amino acids long. Per the germline V gene, CDR1 is MNHNS and CDR2 is SASEGT. In DNA form, the CDR3 reads TGTGCCAGCAGTGAAGTGTCCGGTTATGGCTACACCTTC. Translated, it gives CASSEVSGYGYTF.

Notes on this clone: Other DNA sequences within the sample encode an identical CDR3. DNA of the CDR3: TGCGCCAGCAGCCAAGATCGACTAGCGGCGAACACCGGGGAGCTGTTTTTT. This encodes CASSQDRLAANTGELFF. The V call is TRBV4-3, the J call TRBJ2-2; TRBD2 aligns across 9 bases. This CDR3 is built from 17 residues. Germline values: CDR1 LGHNA, CDR2 YSLEER. With V trimmed by 0 bases and J by 0 bases, 2 bases remained unmatched.

The rearrangement uses TRBV5-1 and TRBJ1-2, with a tentative D call TRBD1 (5 bases). CDR1 and CDR2 (germline): SGHRS, YFSETQ. The CDR3 has 15 amino acids. V dropped 4 bases and J dropped 0 bases, with 13 bases sitting between them. The CDR3 DNA is TGCGCCAGCAGCCCGGGGGGTCTCGCTAACTATGGCTACACCTTC. Protein product: CASSPGGLANYGYTF. Combining the CDR3 with reference TRBV5-1 and TRBJ1-2 gives the whole variable domain KAGVTQTPRYLIKTRGQQVTLSCSPISGHRSVSWYQQTPGQGLQFLFEYFSETQRNKGNFPGRFSGRQFSNSRSEMNVSTLELGDSALYLCASSPGGLANYGYTFGSGTRLTVV.

The V and J genes are TRBV6-1 and TRBJ1-6; TRBD1 agrees at 9 bases. The CDR3 contains 15 residues. The germline CDR1 and CDR2 sequences are MNHNS and SASEGT. The V segment lost 4 bases and the J segment 7 bases; nucleotides outside the gene matches: 5. In nucleotides, the CDR3 is TGTGCCAGCAGTGGCCCCGGGACAGGGAATTCACCCCTCCACTTT. This encodes CASSGPGTGNSPLHF.

This chain joins TRBV5-6 and TRBJ2-5; D is perhaps TRBD2 (5 bases). The CDR3 length is 13 residues. The V gene lost 5 bases and the J gene lost 1 base, with 9 bases spanning the gap. Germline V CDR1 and CDR2: SGHDT, YYEEEE. CDR3 loop: CASRGGTQETQYF. As DNA, the CDR3 is TGTGCCAGCAGAGGAGGAACCCAAGAGACCCAGTACTTC.

The rearrangement joins TRBV11-3 to TRBJ2-3, with TRBD2 as a possible D gene (6 bases). With 3 bases removed from V and 0 bases from J, the gap between germline ends came to 16 bases. The CDR3 sequence is 17 residues long. Germline V gene data show CDR1 as SGHNT and CDR2 as YENEEA. The CDR3 nucleotides are TGTGCCAGCAGCTTCGGCGGGCTAGCGAGTAGCACAGATACGCAGTATTTT. Its translation is CASSFGGLASSTDTQYF. Complete variable domain (other parts from reference TRBV11-3 and TRBJ2-3): EAGVVQSPRYKIIEKKQPVAFWCNPISGHNTLYWYLQNLGQGPELLIRYENEEAVDDSQLPKDRFSAERLKGVDSTLKIQPAELGDSAVYLCASSFGGLASSTDTQYFGPGTRLTVL.

The chain uses TRBV4-3 and TRBJ2-1; 11 bases match TRBD2. Germline V gene sequence: CDR1 LGHNA, CDR2 YSLEER. The V segment lost 0 bases and the J segment 3 bases; nucleotides outside the gene matches: 1. The length of the CDR3 is 16 residues. CDR3: CASSQETSGSYNEQFF. For the CDR3, the DNA is TGCGCCAGCAGCCAAGAAACTAGCGGGAGCTACAATGAGCAGTTCTTC.

In its sample, this clone was seen a few times. The gene calls are TRBV6-4 and TRBJ2-3, with 10 bases matching TRBD2. The length of the CDR3 is 15 residues. Unmatched junction bases numbered 5, after V lost 6 bases and J lost 2 bases. The germline V gene encodes CDR1 MRHNA and CDR2 SNTAGT. In nucleotides, the CDR3 is TGTGCCAGCAGCGAAGGACTAGCGGTCACAGATACGCAGTATTTT. Translation gives CASSEGLAVTDTQYF.

This sequence joins TRBV2 and TRBJ1-1, with 7 bases lining up with TRBD1. CDR1 is SNHLY, CDR2 FYNNEI, per germline. The CDR3 length is 14 residues. Trimming removed 6 bases from V and 0 bases from J; junction bases left unmatched: 4. CDR3 nucleotide sequence: TGTGCCAGCAGGGGGACAGAACTGAACACTGAAGCTTTCTTT. Its protein is CASRGTELNTEAFF.

The chain is built from TRBV11-2 and TRBJ2-2; 7 bases are a match to TRBD1. V lost 4 bases, J lost 5 bases, and 13 bases stayed unmatched. CDR3 length: 17 amino acids. Germline CDR1 is SGHAT and CDR2 is FQNNGV. In nucleotides, the CDR3 is TGTGCCAGCAGCTCCCCCAATCCGACAGGGCGGACCGGGGAGCTGTTTTTT. Its translation is CASSSPNPTGRTGELFF.

This chain connects TRBV28 to TRBJ1-4, with 10 bases identical to TRBD1. Germline CDR1 and CDR2: MDHEN and SYDVKM. The V and J ends lost 6 bases and 7 bases, in that order; junction bases with no gene match: 8. The CDR3 has 15 residues. The CDR3: CASRNNRDRGEKLFF. CDR3 nucleotides: TGTGCCAGCAGGAACAACCGGGACAGGGGTGAAAAACTGTTTTTT. Drawing the rest from reference TRBV28 and TRBJ1-4, the complete variable domain is DVKVTQSSRYLVKRTGEKVFLECVQDMDHENMFWYRQDPGLGLRLIYFSYDVKMKEKGDIPEGYSVSREKKERFSLILESASTNQTSMYLCASRNNRDRGEKLFFGSGTQLSVL.

V gene TRBV4-2 combines with J gene TRBJ2-4, with 14 positions matching TRBD2. Trimming at V came to 4 bases and at J to 4 bases, leaving 3 bases not matched to a gene. The CDR3 has 16 residues. From germline, CDR1 is LGHNA and CDR2 YNFKEQ. The CDR3 here is CASSLGLAGGKNIQYF. The CDR3 region has the DNA TGTGCCAGCAGCCTCGGACTAGCGGGAGGAAAAAACATTCAGTACTTC.

The chain recombines TRBV19 with TRBJ2-7; 12 bases align to TRBD2. CDR3 size: 15 residues. Germline loops: CDR1 LNHDA, CDR2 SQIVND (reference sequence). The V segment lost 4 bases and the J segment 0 bases; nucleotides outside the gene matches: 1. CDR3 in amino acids: CASSTSGGDSYEQYF. Written as DNA, the CDR3 is TGTGCCAGTAGTACTAGCGGGGGGGACTCCTACGAGCAGTACTTC.

In its sample, this clone was seen once. The J gene is TRBJ1-4, the V gene TRBV7-8; no clear D. The CDR3 consists of 14 residues. CDR1 is SGHVS, CDR2 FQNEAQ, per germline. Trimming removed 8 bases at V and 2 bases at J, with 12 bases between. This CDR3 reads CASRPRATNEKLFF. The CDR3 nucleotides are TGTGCCAGCCGGCCGCGGGCTACTAATGAAAAACTGTTTTTT.

This clone was observed a single time. The rearrangement uses TRBV27 and TRBJ2-7, with D possibly matching TRBD2 (5 bases). CDR1 and CDR2 from the germline V gene are MNHEY and SMNVEV (reference sequence). The CDR3 spans 16 residues. Trimming pared 6 bases from V and 3 bases from J, leaving 21 bases between. The CDR3 loop reads CASSSGHRDQFYEQYF. The CDR3 DNA sequence: TGTGCCAGCAGCTCAGGCCACCGGGATCAATTCTACGAGCAGTACTTC.

The chain employs TRBV2 and TRBJ2-3, with D possibly TRBD1 on 6 matching bases. Germline V gene data show CDR1 as SNHLY and CDR2 as FYNNEI. The CDR3 totals 14 residues. V lost 9 bases and J lost 3, with 16 bases in between. CDR3 bases: TGTGCCAGTTCGAAAACCAGGGGAACAGATACGCAGTATTTT. It translates to CASSKTRGTDTQYF. Complete variable domain (other parts from reference TRBV2 and TRBJ2-3): EPEVTQTPSHQVTQMGQEVILRCVPISNHLYFYWYRQILGQKVEFLVSFYNNEISEKSEIFDDQFSVERPDGSNFTLKIRSTKLEDSAMYFCASSKTRGTDTQYFGPGTRLTVL.

The rearrangement uses TRBV5-5 and TRBJ2-7; 8 positions agree with TRBD1. V shed 7 bases and J 7 bases; nucleotides not matched to a gene: 13. The CDR3 contains 14 residues. The germline V gene has CDR1 SGHKS and CDR2 YYEKEE (reference sequence). CDR3: CASHPRTGSGEQYF. CDR3 sequence (DNA): TGTGCCAGCCACCCGAGGACAGGGTCGGGGGAGCAGTACTTC.

The chain links TRBV4-3 to TRBJ2-7; 8 nucleotides match TRBD1. J was trimmed by 7 bases and V by 0 bases; bases with no gene match: 11. The CDR3 spans 16 residues. Looked up from germline, CDR1 is LGHNA and CDR2 is YSLEER. The DNA for the CDR3 is TGCGCCAGCAGCCAAGATCCTGGCTCAGGGGGCTATGAGCAGTACTTC. Protein: CASSQDPGSGGYEQYF.

The chain links TRBV11-2 to TRBJ2-7, with a tentative D call TRBD1 (5 bases). Germline CDR1 is SGHAT and CDR2 is FQNNGV. This CDR3 is 13 amino acids long. The V end was cut by 7 bases, the J end by 1 base, with 11 bases between. In DNA, the CDR3 is TGTGCCAGCACCCAACAGGCTTCCTACGAGCAGTACTTC. This sequence encodes CASTQQASYEQYF. Full variable domain (missing parts from reference TRBV11-2 and TRBJ2-7): EAGVAQSPRYKIIEKRQSVAFWCNPISGHATLYWYQQILGQGPKLLIQFQNNGVVDDSQLPKDRFSAERLKGVDSTLKIQPAKLEDSAVYLCASTQQASYEQYFGPGTRLTVT.

The V call is TRBV4-3, the J call TRBJ2-1, with 10 positions matching TRBD2. Germline CDR1 is LGHNA and CDR2 is YSLEER. V was pared by 1 base and J by 0 bases, with 12 bases of the junction left unmatched. The CDR3 spans 20 residues. In DNA, the CDR3 is TGCGCCAGCAGCCAAGGGGGATCCCTAGCGGGAGTCTCCTCCTACAATGAGCAGTTCTTC. This codes for CASSQGGSLAGVSSYNEQFF.

This chain joins TRBV19 and TRBJ1-5; maybe TRBD1 (5 bases). V dropped 8 bases and J dropped 0 bases, with 20 bases sitting between them. The CDR3 length is 17 residues. Germline values: CDR1 LNHDA, CDR2 SQIVND (reference sequence). CDR3 in DNA: TGTGCCAGTGGAAGTGGGATGACAGTAAATAGCAATCAGCCCCAGCATTTT. It is translated as CASGSGMTVNSNQPQHF.

The genes are TRBV2 and TRBJ1-1; 10 bases are shared with TRBD1. With V trimmed by 2 bases and J by 1 base, 1 base remained unmatched. Per the germline V gene, CDR1 is SNHLY and CDR2 is FYNNEI. This CDR3 has 15 residues. The CDR3, as DNA: TGTGCCAGCAGTGAAAGGACAGGGGGGAACACTGAAGCTTTCTTT. This codes for CASSERTGGNTEAFF.

DNA of the CDR3: TGTGCCAGCAGCCACACAGGGGCGGGCACTGAAGCTTTCTTT. Protein product: CASSHTGAGTEAFF. The J gene is TRBJ1-1, the V gene TRBV5-5; 7 positions match TRBD1. V shed 4 bases and J 4 bases; nucleotides not matched to a gene: 7. In germline, CDR1 is SGHKS, CDR2 YYEKEE (reference sequence). CDR3 length equals 14 residues. The full variable domain, its missing parts supplied by reference TRBV5-5 and TRBJ1-1, is DAGVTQSPTHLIKTRGQQVTLRCSPISGHKSVSWYQQVLGQGPQFIFQYYEKEERGRGNFPDRFSARQFPNYSSELNVNALLLGDSALYLCASSHTGAGTEAFFGQGTRLTVV.

The rearrangement links TRBV7-2 to TRBJ2-5; D is uncertain. This CDR3 spans 14 amino acids. Trimming removed 0 bases at V and 4 bases at J, with 9 bases between. The germline V gene encodes CDR1 SGHTA and CDR2 FQGNSA. CDR3 in DNA: TGTGCCAGCAGCTTAGCCTCGGTAGCAGAGACCCAGTACTTC. It is translated as CASSLASVAETQYF.